This T cell receptor beta chain was retrieved from a study of T-cell memory formation after mild COVID-19. Study background: Largely donor-specific TCR clusters were found. Findings and limits, study-wide: The study found contracting CD4+ clones mainly in CM and EM and contracting CD8+ clones in EMRA. Pre-infection memory held some responding clones, suggesting pre-existing cross-reactive T cells responded.

The trim removed 0 bases at V and 2 bases at J, leaving 15 bases unmatched. The CDR3 covers 20 residues. Germline V gene lookup returns CDR1 SGHVS and CDR2 FQNEAQ. This clonotype was observed a handful of times. The antigen is undetermined. Constant-segment primers served in 5'RACE that generated TCR alpha and TCR beta cDNA libraries bearing sample barcodes and UMIs. MiXCR, run by TCRdb on the 5' RACE reads, gives a single entry per CDR3 protein. The sample yields 150,000 to 200,000 distinct CDR3 sequences, approximately 16% seen once. Sequenced sample: PBMCs or a T cell subset sorted from them (not recorded which). This TCR was recovered from an adult woman who had mild COVID-19 (a few samples of this study predate the infection). Cell type and time point are not known. The chain uses TRBV7-8 and TRBJ2-5; 10 bases are shared with TRBD2. The CDR3 region is CASSLATPAGGRSPQETQYF. The CDR3 DNA reads as TGTGCCAGCAGCTTAGCGACCCCAGCGGGGGGGCGGTCGCCTCAAGAGACCCAGTACTTC.